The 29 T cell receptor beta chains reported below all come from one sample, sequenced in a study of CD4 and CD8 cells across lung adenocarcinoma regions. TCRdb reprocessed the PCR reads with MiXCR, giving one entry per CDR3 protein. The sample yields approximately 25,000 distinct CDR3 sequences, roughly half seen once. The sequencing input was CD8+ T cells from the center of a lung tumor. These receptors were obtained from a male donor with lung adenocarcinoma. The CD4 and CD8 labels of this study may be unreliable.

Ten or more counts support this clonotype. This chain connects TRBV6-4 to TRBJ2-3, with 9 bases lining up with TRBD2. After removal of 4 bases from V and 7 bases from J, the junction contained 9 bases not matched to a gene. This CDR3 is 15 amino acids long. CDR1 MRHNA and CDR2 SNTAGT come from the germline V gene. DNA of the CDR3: TGTGCCAGCAGTGCGGAAAGCGGGAGGATCAATACGCAGTATTTT. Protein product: CASSAESGRINTQYF.

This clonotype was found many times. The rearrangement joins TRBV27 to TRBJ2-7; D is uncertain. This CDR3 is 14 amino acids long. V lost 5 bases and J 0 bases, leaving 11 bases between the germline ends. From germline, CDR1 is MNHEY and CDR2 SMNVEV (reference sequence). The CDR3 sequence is CASSPRAGSYEQYF. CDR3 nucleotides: TGTGCCAGCAGTCCCCGGGCCGGCTCCTACGAGCAGTACTTC.

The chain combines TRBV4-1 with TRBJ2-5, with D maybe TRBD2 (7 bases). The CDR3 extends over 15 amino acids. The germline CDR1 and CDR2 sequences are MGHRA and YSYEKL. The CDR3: CGRSHGGRGQETQYF. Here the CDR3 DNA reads TGCGGCAGGAGCCACGGGGGGCGGGGCCAAGAGACCCAGTACTTC.

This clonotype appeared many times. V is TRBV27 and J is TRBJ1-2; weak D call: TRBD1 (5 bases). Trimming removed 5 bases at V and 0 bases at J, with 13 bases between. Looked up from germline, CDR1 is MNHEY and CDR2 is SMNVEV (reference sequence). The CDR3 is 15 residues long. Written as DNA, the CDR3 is TGTGCCAGCAGTCCCGAAGGGGTTTCTAACTATGGCTACACCTTC. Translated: CASSPEGVSNYGYTF.

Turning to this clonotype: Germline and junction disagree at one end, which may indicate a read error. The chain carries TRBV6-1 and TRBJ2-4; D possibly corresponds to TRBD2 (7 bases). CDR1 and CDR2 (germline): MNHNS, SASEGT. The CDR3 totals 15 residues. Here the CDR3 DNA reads TGTGCCAGCGCCAAGGGGGGGGGAGCCAAGGATACTCAGTATTTC. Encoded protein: CASAKGGGAKDTQYF.

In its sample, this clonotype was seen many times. The CDR3 reads CASRRDRGSYEQYF. CDR3 bases: TGTGCCAGCAGACGGGACAGGGGCTCCTACGAGCAGTACTTC. J is TRBJ2-7 and V is TRBV6-6; TRBD1 matches at 10 bases. With 6 bases clipped from V and 0 bases from J, the junction kept 2 bases outside the gene matches. The CDR3 is 14 residues long. CDR1 is MNHNY, CDR2 SVGAGI, per germline (reference sequence).

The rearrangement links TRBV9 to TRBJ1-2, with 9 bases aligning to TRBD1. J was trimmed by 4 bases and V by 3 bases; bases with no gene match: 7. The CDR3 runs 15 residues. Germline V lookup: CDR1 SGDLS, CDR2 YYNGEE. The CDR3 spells CASSAPGQGVYGYTF. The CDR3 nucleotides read TGTGCCAGCAGCGCCCCGGGACAGGGAGTCTATGGCTACACCTTC.

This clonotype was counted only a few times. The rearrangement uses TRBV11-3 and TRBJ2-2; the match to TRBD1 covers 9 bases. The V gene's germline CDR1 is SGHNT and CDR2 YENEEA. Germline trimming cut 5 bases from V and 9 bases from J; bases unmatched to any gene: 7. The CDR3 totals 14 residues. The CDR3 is CASSGTGKRRELFF. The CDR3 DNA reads TGTGCCAGCAGCGGGACAGGGAAGAGAAGGGAGCTGTTTTTT.

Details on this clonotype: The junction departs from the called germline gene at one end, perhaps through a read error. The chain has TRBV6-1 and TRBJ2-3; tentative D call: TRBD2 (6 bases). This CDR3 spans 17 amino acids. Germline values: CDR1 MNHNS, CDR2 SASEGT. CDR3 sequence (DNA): TGTGCCAGCAGTGGCGATCCGGGGGTTTCGGGCACAGACATTCAGTACTTT. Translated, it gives CASSGDPGVSGTDIQYF.

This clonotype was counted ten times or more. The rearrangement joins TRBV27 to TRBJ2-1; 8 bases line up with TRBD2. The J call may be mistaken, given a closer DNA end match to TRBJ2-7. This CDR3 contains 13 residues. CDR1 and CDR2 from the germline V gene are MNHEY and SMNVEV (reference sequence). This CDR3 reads CASAGTSASEQYF. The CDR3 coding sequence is TGTGCCAGCGCCGGGACTAGTGCGTCCGAGCAGTACTTC.

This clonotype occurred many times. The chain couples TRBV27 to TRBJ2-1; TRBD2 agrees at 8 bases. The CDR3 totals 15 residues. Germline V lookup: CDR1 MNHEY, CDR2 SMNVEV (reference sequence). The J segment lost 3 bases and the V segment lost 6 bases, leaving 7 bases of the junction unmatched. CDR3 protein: CASSPREGGYNEQFF. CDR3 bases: TGTGCCAGCAGCCCACGGGAGGGTGGCTACAATGAGCAGTTCTTC.

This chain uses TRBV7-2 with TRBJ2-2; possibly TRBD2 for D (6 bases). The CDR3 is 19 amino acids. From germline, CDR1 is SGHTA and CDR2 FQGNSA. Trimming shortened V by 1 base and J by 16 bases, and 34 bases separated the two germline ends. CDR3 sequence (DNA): TGTGCCAGCAGCTTAGTAGGTAGCGGCAGGGCTGTGGGCACCGATACGCAGTTTTTT. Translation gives CASSLVGSGRAVGTDTQFF.

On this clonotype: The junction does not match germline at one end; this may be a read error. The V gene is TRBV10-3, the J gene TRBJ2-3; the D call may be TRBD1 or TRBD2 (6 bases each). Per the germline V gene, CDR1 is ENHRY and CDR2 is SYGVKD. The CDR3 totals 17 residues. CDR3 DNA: TGTGCCATCAGTGATCCCCCCGGGGGCCTTAATGCAGAGACCCAGTATTTC. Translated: CAISDPPGGLNAETQYF.

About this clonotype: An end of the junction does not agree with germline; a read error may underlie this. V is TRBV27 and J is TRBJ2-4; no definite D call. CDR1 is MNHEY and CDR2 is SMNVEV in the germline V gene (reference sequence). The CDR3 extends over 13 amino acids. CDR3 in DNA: TGTGCCAGCAGAGGGTTTGTAGAAGACATCCAGTACTTC. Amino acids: CASRGFVEDIQYF.

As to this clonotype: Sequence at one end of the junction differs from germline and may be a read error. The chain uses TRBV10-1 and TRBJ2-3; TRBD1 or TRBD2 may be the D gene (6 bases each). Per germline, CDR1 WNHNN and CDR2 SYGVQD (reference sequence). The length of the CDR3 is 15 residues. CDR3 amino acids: CARGKGGGEGDTQYF. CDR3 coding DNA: TGTGCCAGGGGCAAAGGGGGAGGTGAGGGAGATACGCAGTATTTT.

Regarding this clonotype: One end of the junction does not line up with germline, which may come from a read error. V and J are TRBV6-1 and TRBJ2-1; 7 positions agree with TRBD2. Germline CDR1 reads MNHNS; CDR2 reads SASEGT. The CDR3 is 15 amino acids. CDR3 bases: TGTGCCAGCAGGGTGAGCGGGATGGGCACAAATGAGCAGTTCTTT. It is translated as CASRVSGMGTNEQFF.

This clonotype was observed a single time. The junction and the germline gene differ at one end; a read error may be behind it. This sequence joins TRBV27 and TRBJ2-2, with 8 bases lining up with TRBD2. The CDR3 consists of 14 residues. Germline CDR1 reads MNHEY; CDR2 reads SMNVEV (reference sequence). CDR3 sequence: CASQSGSRTGEQFF. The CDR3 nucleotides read TGTGCCAGCCAGAGCGGGAGTAGGACCGGGGAGCAGTTTTTT.

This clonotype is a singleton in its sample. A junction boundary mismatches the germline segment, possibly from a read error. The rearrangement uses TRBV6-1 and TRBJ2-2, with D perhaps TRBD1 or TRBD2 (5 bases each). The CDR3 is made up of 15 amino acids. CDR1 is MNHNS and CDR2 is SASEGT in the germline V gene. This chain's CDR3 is CARGGRADGTGALFF. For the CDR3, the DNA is TGTGCCAGGGGCGGACGGGCGGATGGGACCGGGGCGCTGTTTTTT.

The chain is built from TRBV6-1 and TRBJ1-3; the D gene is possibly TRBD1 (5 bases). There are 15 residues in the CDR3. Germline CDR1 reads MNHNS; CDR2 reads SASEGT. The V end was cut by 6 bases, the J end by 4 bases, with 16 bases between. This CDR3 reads CASRPGRTSGNTIYF. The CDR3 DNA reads TGTGCCAGCAGACCAGGTCGGACATCAGGAAACACCATATATTTT.

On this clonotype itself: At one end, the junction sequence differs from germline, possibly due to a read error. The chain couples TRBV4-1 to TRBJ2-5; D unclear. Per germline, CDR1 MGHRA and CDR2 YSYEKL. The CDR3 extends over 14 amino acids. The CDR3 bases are TGCGCCGGCAGCCGGGTCGGTGACCAAGAGACCCAGTACTTT. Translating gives CAGSRVGDQETQYF.

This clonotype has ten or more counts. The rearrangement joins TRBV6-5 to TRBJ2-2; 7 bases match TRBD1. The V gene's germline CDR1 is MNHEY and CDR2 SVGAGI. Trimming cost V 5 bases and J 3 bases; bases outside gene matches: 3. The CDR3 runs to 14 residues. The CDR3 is CASSTTGDTGELFF. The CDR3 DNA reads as TGTGCCAGCAGTACTACAGGGGACACCGGGGAGCTGTTTTTT.

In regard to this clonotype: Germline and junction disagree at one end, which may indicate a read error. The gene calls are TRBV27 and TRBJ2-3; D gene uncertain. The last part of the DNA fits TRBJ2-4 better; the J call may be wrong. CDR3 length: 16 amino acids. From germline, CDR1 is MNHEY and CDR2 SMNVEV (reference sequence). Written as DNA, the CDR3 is TGTGCCAGCAGCGTCTCGTGGCGACGAGCCATAAACACTCAGTACTTC. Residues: CASSVSWRRAINTQYF.

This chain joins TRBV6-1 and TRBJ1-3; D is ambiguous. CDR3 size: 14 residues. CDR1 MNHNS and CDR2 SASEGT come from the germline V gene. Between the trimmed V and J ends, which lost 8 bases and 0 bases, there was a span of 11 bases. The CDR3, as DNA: TGTGCCAGCGGCCTCCTAATCTCTGGAAACACCATATATTTT. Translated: CASGLLISGNTIYF.

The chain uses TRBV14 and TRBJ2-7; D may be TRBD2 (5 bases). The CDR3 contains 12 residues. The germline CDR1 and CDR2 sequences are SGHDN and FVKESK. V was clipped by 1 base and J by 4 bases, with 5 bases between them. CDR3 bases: TGTGCCAGCAGCCAAGGAGGGTACGAGCAGTACTTC. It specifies CASSQGGYEQYF.

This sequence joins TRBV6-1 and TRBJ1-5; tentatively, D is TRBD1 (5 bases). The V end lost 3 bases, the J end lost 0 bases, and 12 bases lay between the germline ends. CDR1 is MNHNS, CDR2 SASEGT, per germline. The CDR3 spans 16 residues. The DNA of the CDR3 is TGTGCCAGCAGTGACGAGGGGACGGCTAGCAATCAGCCCCAGCATTTT. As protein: CASSDEGTASNQPQHF.

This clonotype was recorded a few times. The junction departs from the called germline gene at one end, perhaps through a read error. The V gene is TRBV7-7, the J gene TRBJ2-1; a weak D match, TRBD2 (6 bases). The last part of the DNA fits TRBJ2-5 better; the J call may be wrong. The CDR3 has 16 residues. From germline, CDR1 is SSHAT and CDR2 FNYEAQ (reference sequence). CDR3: CASSLGPGGWQETQYF. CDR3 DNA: TGTGCTAGCAGCTTAGGTCCCGGAGGGTGGCAAGAGACCCAGTACTTC.

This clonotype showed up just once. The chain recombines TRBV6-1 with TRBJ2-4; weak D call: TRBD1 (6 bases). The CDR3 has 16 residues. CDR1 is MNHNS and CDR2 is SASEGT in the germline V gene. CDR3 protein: CASRESGLGARDTQYF. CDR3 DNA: TGTGCGAGCCGTGAATCGGGGCTGGGGGCCAGAGATACGCAGTACTTC.

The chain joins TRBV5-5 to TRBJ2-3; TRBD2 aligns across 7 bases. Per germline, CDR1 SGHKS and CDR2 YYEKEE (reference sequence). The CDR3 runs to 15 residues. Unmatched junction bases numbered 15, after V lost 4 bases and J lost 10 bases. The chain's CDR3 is CASSPQTSPAFPQYF. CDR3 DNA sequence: TGTGCCAGCAGCCCCCAGACTAGCCCCGCGTTTCCGCAGTATTTT.

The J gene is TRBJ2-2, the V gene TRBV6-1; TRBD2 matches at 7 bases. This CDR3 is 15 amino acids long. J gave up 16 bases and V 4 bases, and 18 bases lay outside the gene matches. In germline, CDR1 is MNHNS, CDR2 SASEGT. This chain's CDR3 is CASSGAGAYTGTQFF. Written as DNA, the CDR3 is TGTGCCAGCAGTGGTGCGGGAGCGTACACCGGGACGCAGTTTTTT.